This T cell receptor (beta chain) was captured in a study of T cell responses to AZD1222 COVID-19 vaccine. Points from the study as a whole: Among AZD1222 vaccinees, only 5 to 7 were seropositive at baseline. The span of vaccine-associated CD4 TCRs extended across spike, with dominance at 160-218 and 743-854. Regions left unmutated in variants are reportedly the target of nearly half of spike-specific TCRs. Clonal diversity was possibly underestimated; the donors were predominantly white British and more often female.

Sequencing was performed with immunoSEQ multiplex PCR; in TCRdb, only in-frame clones are kept and a portion is missing. This table has about 130,000 clones, around 91% appearing once. V gave up 7 bases and J gave up 2 bases; unmatched junction bases: 4. Germline CDR1 LNHDA, CDR2 SQIVND (reference sequence). This CDR3 comprises 13 residues. As concerns this clone: The antigen is not known.

This TCR was sampled from an adult in good health. The specimen was peripheral blood, collected on day 0 of MenACWY control vaccination. The chain couples TRBV19 to TRBJ1-1, with TRBD1 matching 7 bases. CDR3 DNA: TGTGCCAGTAAACGACAGGGTAACACTGAAGCTTTCTTT. It encodes CASKRQGNTEAFF. The full variable domain, with the rest looked up from reference TRBV19 and TRBJ1-1, is DGGITQSPKYLFRKEGQNVTLSCEQNLNHDAMYWYRQDPGQGLRLIYYSQIVNDFQKGDIAEGYSVSREKKESFPLTVTSAQKNPTAFYLCASKRQGNTEAFFGQGTRLTVV.